These T cell receptor beta chains were read from a single sample in a study of pediatric ulcerative colitis. Profiling relied on immunoSEQ multiplex PCR, and the TCRdb table lists in-frame clones only, not all of them. This table holds about 14,000 clones, 80% to 90% found once. What was sequenced was blood. The receptors come from a boy between 10 and 17 years old with moderate ulcerative colitis. The CDR3 runs from the conserved cysteine through the conserved F or W. The D gene is left open where the match is weak.

CDR3	V	J	D
CASGPQFYEQYF	TRBV27	TRBJ2-7	.
CASSRSQQALTQYF	TRBV14	TRBJ2-5	.
CASSLDRLDSNQPQHF	TRBV7-2	TRBJ1-5	.
CAISESNSPTEAFF	TRBV10-3	TRBJ1-1	.
CASSLAGGADETNEKLFF	TRBV7-9	TRBJ1-4	.
CAISGSGFMRDTEAFF	TRBV10-3	TRBJ1-1	.
CASSYLAGPNTQYF	TRBV11-2	TRBJ2-3	TRBD2
CASSLQRAYEQYF	TRBV18	TRBJ2-7	.
CASSFATVNTEAFF	TRBV13	TRBJ1-1	.
CAWSVRGTGELFF	TRBV30	TRBJ2-2	.
CASSSPFGQTLSGNTIYF	TRBV7-2	TRBJ1-3	.
CASSPRQNRYEQYF	TRBV7-2	TRBJ2-7	.
CASSPPGWAEGYNEQFF	TRBV18	TRBJ2-1	.
CASSSDRRYEQYF	TRBV7-2	.	.
CASSPWTSEDNEQFF	TRBV7-2	TRBJ2-1	TRBD2
CASSQGQAVTGELFF	TRBV4-2	TRBJ2-2	TRBD1
CASSSRQGASEKLFF	TRBV28	TRBJ1-4	TRBD1
CASSDADRTSPLHF	TRBV5-1	TRBJ1-6	.
CASSQEKVLTGLDETQYF	TRBV4-1	TRBJ2-5	.
CASSESDGKLFYEQYF	TRBV10-2	TRBJ2-7	.
CASSVYGSNTGELFF	TRBV9	TRBJ2-2	.
CASSWTSGTSNEQFF	TRBV7-2	TRBJ2-1	TRBD2
CASRLVSTGANTGELFF	TRBV12-2	TRBJ2-2	.
CASSQTRGQETQYF	TRBV6-1	TRBJ2-5	.
CASSLLNQPQHF	TRBV5-6	TRBJ1-5	.
CASSPDRDNEQFF	TRBV5-1	TRBJ2-1	TRBD1
CASRGAGGVYNEQFF	TRBV9	TRBJ2-1	TRBD2
CAWSLIRLAGGPRETQYF	TRBV30	TRBJ2-5	TRBD2
CASSPPAGETQYF	TRBV4-2	TRBJ2-5	.
CASSLMVREGLNEQYF	TRBV5-1	TRBJ2-7	TRBD2
CASSPGQQSYEQYF	TRBV18	TRBJ2-7	TRBD1
CASSPFSLNEAFF	TRBV19	TRBJ1-1	.
CASSIALRLAGVGTDTQYF	TRBV19	TRBJ2-3	TRBD2
CASSQDPRPIPNKYSGNTIYF	TRBV4-1	TRBJ1-3	.
CASSQDGQLPPGANVLTF	TRBV4-1	TRBJ2-6	.
CASSKALRLSSYEQYF	TRBV21-1	TRBJ2-7	.
CASSSNHLARSYNEQFF	TRBV11-2	TRBJ2-1	.
CASRRGTDNYGYTF	TRBV5-1	TRBJ1-2	TRBD1
CASSSSIWEQFF	TRBV7-6	TRBJ2-1	.
CASSRGQLNEKLFF	TRBV4-1	TRBJ1-4	TRBD1
CASSQPIQGAPARQYF	TRBV4-1	TRBJ2-7	TRBD1
CASKFMGVGNEQFF	TRBV2	TRBJ2-1	.
CASSEGGTDTQYF	TRBV5-8	TRBJ2-3	.
CASSYPIGTADEKLFF	TRBV7-6	TRBJ1-4	.
CASSLVGGGLAGNQETQYF	TRBV11-2	TRBJ2-5	TRBD2
CASSLQGSDTQYF	TRBV6-6	TRBJ2-3	.
CASSLEETQYF	TRBV5-1	TRBJ2-5	.
CASVRTGDSIDTQYF	TRBV28	TRBJ2-3	TRBD1
CSVRRSTEAFF	TRBV29-1	TRBJ1-1	.
CARSNTTSDRGFENIQYF	TRBV5-3	TRBJ2-4	TRBD1
CASSPLEVWVANEQFF	TRBV18	TRBJ2-1	.
CASSSLTLVSGTEEQFF	TRBV27	TRBJ2-1	.
CASSRGGNSPLHF	TRBV7-2	TRBJ1-6	.
CASSPLVPGRRYNEQFF	TRBV28	TRBJ2-1	.